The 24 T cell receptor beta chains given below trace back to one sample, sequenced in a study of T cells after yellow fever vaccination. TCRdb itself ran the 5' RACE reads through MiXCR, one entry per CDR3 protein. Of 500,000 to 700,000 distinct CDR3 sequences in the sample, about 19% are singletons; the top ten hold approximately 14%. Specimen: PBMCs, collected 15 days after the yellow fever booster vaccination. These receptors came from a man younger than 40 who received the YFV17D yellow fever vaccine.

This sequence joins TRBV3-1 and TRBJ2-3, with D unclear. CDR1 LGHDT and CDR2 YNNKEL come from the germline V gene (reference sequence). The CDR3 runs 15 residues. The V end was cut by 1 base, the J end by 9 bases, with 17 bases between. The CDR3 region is CASSQGTPDSVTQYF. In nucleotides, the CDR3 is TGTGCCAGCAGCCAAGGGACCCCCGACTCAGTAACGCAGTATTTT.

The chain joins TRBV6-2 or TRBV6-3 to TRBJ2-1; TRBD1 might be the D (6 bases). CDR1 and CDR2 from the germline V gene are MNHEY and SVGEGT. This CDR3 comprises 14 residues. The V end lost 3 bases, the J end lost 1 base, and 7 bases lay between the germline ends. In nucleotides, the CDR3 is TGTGCCAGCAGTTATAGGGGGTCCTACAATGAGCAGTTCTTC. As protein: CASSYRGSYNEQFF.

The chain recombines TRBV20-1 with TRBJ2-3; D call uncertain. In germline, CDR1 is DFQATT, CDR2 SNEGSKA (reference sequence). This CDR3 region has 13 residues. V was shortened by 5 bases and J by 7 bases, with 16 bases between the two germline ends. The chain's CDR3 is CSAEMSGGNTQYF. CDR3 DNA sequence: TGCAGTGCTGAAATGTCGGGTGGAAATACGCAGTATTTT.

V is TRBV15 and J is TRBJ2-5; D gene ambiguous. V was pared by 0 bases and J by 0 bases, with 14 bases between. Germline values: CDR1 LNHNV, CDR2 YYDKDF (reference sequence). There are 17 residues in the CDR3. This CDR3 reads CATSRETGRTNQETQYF. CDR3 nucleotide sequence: TGTGCCACCAGCAGAGAGACTGGAAGAACGAACCAAGAGACCCAGTACTTC.

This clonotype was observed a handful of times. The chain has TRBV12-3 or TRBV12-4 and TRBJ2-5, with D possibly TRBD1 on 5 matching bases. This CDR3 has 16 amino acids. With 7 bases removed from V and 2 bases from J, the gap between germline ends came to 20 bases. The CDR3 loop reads CASTSQIVGRQETQYF. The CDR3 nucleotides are TGTGCCAGCACCTCTCAAATCGTGGGGCGACAAGAGACCCAGTACTTC.

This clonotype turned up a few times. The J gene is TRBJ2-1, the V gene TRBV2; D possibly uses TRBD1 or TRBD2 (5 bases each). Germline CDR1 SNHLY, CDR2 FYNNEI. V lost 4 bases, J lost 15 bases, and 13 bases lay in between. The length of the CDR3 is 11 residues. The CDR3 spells CASSGAEGRFF. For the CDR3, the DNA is TGTGCCAGCAGTGGGGCAGAGGGGAGGTTCTTC.

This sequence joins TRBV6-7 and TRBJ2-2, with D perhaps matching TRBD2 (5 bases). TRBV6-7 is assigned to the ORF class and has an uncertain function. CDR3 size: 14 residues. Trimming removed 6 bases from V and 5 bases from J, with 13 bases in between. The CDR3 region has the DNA TGTGCCAGCAGGGGTAGCGACGGAACCGGGGAGCTGTTTTTT. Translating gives CASRGSDGTGELFF.

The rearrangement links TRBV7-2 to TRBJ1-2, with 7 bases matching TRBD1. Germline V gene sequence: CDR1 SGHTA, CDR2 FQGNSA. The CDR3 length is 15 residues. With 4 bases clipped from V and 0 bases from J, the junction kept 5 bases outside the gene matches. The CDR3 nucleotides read TGTGCCAGCAGCTCGACAGGGACAGCTAACTATGGCTACACCTTC. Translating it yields CASSSTGTANYGYTF.

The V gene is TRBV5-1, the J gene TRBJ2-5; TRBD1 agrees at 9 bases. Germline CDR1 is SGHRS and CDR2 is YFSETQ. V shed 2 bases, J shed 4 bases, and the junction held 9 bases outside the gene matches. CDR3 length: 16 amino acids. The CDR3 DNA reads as TGCGCCAGCAGCTTCGCCCCCGGGACAGGGAGAGAGACCCAGTACTTC. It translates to CASSFAPGTGRETQYF. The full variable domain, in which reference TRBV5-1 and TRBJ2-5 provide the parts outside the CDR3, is KAGVTQTPRYLIKTRGQQVTLSCSPISGHRSVSWYQQTPGQGLQFLFEYFSETQRNKGNFPGRFSGRQFSNSRSEMNVSTLELGDSALYLCASSFAPGTGRETQYFGPGTRLLVL.

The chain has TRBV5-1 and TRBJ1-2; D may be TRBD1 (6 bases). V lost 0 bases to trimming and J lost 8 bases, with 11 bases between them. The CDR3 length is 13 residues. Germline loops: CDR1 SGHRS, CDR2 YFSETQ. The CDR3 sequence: CASSLEQGGGYTF. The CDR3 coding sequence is TGCGCCAGCAGCTTGGAACAGGGTGGAGGCTACACCTTC.

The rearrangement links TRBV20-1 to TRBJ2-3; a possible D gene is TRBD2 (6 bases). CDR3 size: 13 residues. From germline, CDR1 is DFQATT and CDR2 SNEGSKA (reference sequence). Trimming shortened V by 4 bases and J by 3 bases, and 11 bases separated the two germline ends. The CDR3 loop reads CSAILRGTDTQYF. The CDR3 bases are TGCAGTGCTATACTCCGGGGGACAGATACGCAGTATTTT.

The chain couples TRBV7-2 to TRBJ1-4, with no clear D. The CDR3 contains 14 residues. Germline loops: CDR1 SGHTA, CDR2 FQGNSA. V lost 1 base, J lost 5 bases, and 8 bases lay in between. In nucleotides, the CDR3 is TGTGCCAGCAGCTTAGGGCCCAACAATGAAAAACTGTTTTTT. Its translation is CASSLGPNNEKLFF.

Here the CDR3 DNA reads TGTGCCAGCAGACCGACAGGGGGGCCGAACGAGCAGTACTTC. It yields the protein CASRPTGGPNEQYF. The chain joins TRBV28 to TRBJ2-7; 9 nucleotides line up with TRBD1. Germline-derived CDR1 and CDR2 are MDHEN and SYDVKM. This CDR3 comprises 14 residues. V was pared by 6 bases and J by 5 bases, with 8 bases of the junction left unmatched.

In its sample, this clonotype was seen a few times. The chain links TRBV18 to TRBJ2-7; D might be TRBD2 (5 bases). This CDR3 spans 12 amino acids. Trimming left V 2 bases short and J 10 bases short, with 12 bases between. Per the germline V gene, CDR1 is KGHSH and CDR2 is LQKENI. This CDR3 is CASSPVRGDQYF. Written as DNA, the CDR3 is TGTGCCAGCTCACCAGTCCGGGGAGACCAGTACTTC.

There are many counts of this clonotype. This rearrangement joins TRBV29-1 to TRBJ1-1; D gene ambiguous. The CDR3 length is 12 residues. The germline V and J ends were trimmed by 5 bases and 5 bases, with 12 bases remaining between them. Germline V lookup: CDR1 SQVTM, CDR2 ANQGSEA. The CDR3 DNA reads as TGCAGCGTTTCATCCACCGGGACTGAAGCTTTCTTT. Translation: CSVSSTGTEAFF.

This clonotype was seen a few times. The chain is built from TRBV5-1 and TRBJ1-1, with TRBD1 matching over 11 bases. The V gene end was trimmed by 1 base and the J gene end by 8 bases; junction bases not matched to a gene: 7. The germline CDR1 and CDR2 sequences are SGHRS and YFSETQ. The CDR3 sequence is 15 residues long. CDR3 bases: TGCGCCAGCAGCTTGACCGGGACAGGGGGACTAGAAGCTTTCTTT. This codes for CASSLTGTGGLEAFF.

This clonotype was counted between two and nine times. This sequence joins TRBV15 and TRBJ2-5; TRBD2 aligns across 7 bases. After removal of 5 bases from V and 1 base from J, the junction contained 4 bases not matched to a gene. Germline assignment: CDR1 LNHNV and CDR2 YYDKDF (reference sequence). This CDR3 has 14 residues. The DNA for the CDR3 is TGTGCCACCAGCCGGGGGGAGCCCCAAGAGACCCAGTACTTC. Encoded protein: CATSRGEPQETQYF.

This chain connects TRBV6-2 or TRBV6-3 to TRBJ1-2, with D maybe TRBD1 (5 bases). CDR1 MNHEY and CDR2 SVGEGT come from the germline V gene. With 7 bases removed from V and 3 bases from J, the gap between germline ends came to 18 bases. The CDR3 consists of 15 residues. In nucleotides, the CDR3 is TGTGCCAGCACCTCCCCGGGGACGGATCACTATGGCTACACCTTC. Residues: CASTSPGTDHYGYTF.

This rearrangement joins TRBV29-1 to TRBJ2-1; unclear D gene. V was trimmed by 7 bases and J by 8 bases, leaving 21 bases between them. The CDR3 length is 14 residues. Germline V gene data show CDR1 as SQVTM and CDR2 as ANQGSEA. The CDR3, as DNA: TGCAGCGCCGAGAGCCCCTCGAGGCATGATGAGCAGTTCTTC. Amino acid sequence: CSAESPSRHDEQFF.

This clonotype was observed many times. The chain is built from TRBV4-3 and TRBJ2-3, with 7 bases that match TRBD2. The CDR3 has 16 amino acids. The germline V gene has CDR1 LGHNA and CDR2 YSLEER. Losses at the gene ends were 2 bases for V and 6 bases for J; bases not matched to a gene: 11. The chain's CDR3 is CASSQTSSGVGDTQYF. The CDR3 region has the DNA TGCGCCAGCAGCCAAACCTCGAGCGGGGTAGGGGATACGCAGTATTTT.

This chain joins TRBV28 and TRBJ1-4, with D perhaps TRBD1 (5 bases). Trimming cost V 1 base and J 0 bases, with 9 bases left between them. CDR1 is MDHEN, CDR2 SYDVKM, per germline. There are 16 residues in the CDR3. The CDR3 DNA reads TGTGCCAGCAGTTTATACCAGGGAGCAACTAATGAAAAACTGTTTTTT. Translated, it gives CASSLYQGATNEKLFF.

CDR3 sequence (DNA): TGTGCCAGCAACAAAGCGGGAGGGATCCCCTACAATGAGCAGTTCTTC. It specifies CASNKAGGIPYNEQFF. The gene calls are TRBV6-2 or TRBV6-3 and TRBJ2-1, with 10 bases lining up with TRBD2. This CDR3 spans 16 amino acids. CDR1 is MNHEY, CDR2 SVGEGT, per germline. V was pared by 7 bases and J by 2 bases, with 8 bases of the junction left unmatched.

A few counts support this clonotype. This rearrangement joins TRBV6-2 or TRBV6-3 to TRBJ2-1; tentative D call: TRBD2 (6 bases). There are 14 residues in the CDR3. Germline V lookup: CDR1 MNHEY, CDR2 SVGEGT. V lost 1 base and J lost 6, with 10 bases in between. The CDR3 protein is CASSYYVSGNEQFF. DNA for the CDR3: TGTGCCAGCAGTTACTATGTTAGCGGCAATGAGCAGTTCTTC.

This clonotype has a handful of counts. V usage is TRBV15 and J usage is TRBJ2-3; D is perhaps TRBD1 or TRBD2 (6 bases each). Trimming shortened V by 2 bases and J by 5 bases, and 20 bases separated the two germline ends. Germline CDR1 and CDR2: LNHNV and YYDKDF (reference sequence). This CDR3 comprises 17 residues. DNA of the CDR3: TGTGCCACCAGCAGAAGGGTGGTGGGGGGCCTCGAAGATACGCAGTATTTT. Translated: CATSRRVVGGLEDTQYF.